This TCR beta chain was recovered during a study of identical twins. The CDR3 covers 15 residues. The V gene lost 2 bases and the J gene lost 1 base, with 12 bases spanning the gap. The germline CDR1 and CDR2 sequences are SGHVS and FQNEAQ. TCRdb passed the 5' RACE reads through MiXCR, listing each CDR3 protein once. Of some 190,000 distinct CDR3 sequences listed, approximately 15% are singletons. The same data also went into a second study, on T cells expressing NK-cell markers. According to that study: Source material for TCR beta repertoires consisted of sorted CD3+CD56+NKG2C+, CD3+CD56+NKG2C- and CD3+CD56-NKG2C+ T cells.

The specimen sequenced was CD8+ T cells sorted from blood. The V and J genes are TRBV7-8 and TRBJ2-7, with D perhaps assigned TRBD1 or TRBD2 (6 bases each). This TCR was sampled from a woman aged 18-30 years in good health. Here the CDR3 reads CASSLPGAPSYEQYF. CDR3 bases: TGTGCCAGCAGCTTACCGGGGGCTCCGTCCTACGAGCAGTACTTC.